This T cell receptor (beta chain) was captured by sequencing in a study of blood T cells in healthy people across ages. Sample-barcoded 5' priming and a J-beta primer mix drove a second PCR of roughly 7 to 11 cycles. TCRdb fed the 5' RACE reads into MiXCR, producing one record per CDR3 protein. The sample holds 500,000 to 600,000 distinct CDR3 sequences, 27% seen once. The CDR3 has 11 residues. Germline V gene data show CDR1 as SQVTM and CDR2 as ANQGSEA. V was trimmed by 5 bases and J by 3 bases, leaving 7 bases between them. The chain uses TRBV29-1 and TRBJ1-1; D not certain. Sequencing was carried out using blood. This clonotype was sampled from an older woman in good health. CDR3 nucleotides: TGCAGCGTTAAGGCGGACACTGAAGCTTTCTTT. Its protein is CSVKADTEAFF.